This T cell receptor (beta chain) is from a study of blood T cell repertoires in COVID-19. CDR1 is GTSNPN and CDR2 is SVGIG in the germline V gene (reference sequence). This CDR3 comprises 14 residues. Trimming shortened V by 0 bases and J by 3 bases, and 9 bases separated the two germline ends. The data were produced by immunoSEQ multiplex PCR, yet TCRdb's version contains in-frame clones alone and is incomplete. Seen here are 230,000 or so clones, approximately 84% observed once, and the top ten hold about 1.9%. Sequencing input: peripheral blood. The genes are TRBV30 and TRBJ2-1, with D unclear. This receptor was obtained from a middle-aged man with active or convalescent COVID-19. CDR3 protein: CAWSVKALYNEQFF. Written as DNA, the CDR3 is TGTGCCTGGAGTGTAAAAGCCCTCTACAATGAGCAGTTCTTC. Based on the CDR3 plus reference TRBV30 and TRBJ2-1, the full variable domain is SQTIHQWPATLVQPVGSPLSLECTVEGTSNPNLYWYRQAAGRGLQLLFYSVGIGQISSEVPQNLSASRPQDRQFILSSKKLLLSDSGFYLCAWSVKALYNEQFFGPGTRLTVL.